These 26 T cell receptor beta chains share one sample of origin, sequenced in a study of blood T cells in healthy people across ages. Using a J-beta primer mix together with a sample-barcoded 5' primer, a second PCR was run for roughly 6 to 12 cycles. TCRdb ran MiXCR on the 5' RACE reads and lists one entry per CDR3 protein. In the table there are fewer than 900,000 distinct CDR3 sequences, 35% to 45% of which are singletons. The sequencing input was blood. The receptors derive from a woman in her fifties or sixties in good health.

The V call is TRBV6-2 or TRBV6-3, the J call TRBJ1-2; tentatively, D is TRBD1 (6 bases). CDR1 is MNHEY and CDR2 is SVGEGT in the germline V gene. Trimming cost V 6 bases and J 4 bases, with 15 bases left between them. The CDR3 totals 14 residues. In nucleotides, the CDR3 is TGTGCCAGCAGCTCAGCAGGGGCCGTCTATGGCTACACCTTC. Protein product: CASSSAGAVYGYTF.

The sample holds a few counts of this clonotype. The rearrangement uses TRBV28 and TRBJ2-5; perhaps TRBD1 as D (6 bases). Trimming took off 9 bases at V and 5 bases at J, with 10 bases between the two ends. The CDR3 consists of 11 residues. Germline V gene lookup returns CDR1 MDHEN and CDR2 SYDVKM. CDR3: CASCRGETQYF. DNA for the CDR3: TGTGCCAGTTGTAGGGGGGAGACCCAGTACTTC.

This clonotype was seen more than once but under ten times. This chain joins TRBV23-1 and TRBJ2-1; no reliable D call. TRBV23-1 is given ORF status, its function remaining uncertain. Trimming stripped 3 bases from V and 10 bases from J, with 13 bases between. There are 13 residues in the CDR3. The chain's CDR3 is CASSQNEALEQFF. CDR3 DNA: TGCGCCAGCAGTCAGAACGAGGCCTTGGAGCAGTTCTTC.

This clonotype was counted between two and nine times. The chain uses TRBV10-3 and TRBJ1-2, with D perhaps TRBD1 (6 bases). The germline V gene encodes CDR1 ENHRY and CDR2 SYGVKD. V was trimmed by 6 bases and J by 3 bases, leaving 11 bases between them. The CDR3 extends over 13 amino acids. CDR3 coding DNA: TGTGCCATCAGGGCGACAGGAGACTATGGCTACACCTTC. Its protein product is CAIRATGDYGYTF.

About this clonotype: A read error may produce the germline difference seen at one junction end. The chain employs TRBV5-1 and TRBJ2-2; 13 bases match TRBD2. The CDR3 has 16 amino acids. Germline V gene sequence: CDR1 SGHRS, CDR2 YFSETQ. The CDR3 DNA reads as TGCGCCAACAGCCCCGGACTAGCGGGAGCTTCCGGGGAGCTGTTTTTT. Its protein is CANSPGLAGASGELFF.

The chain uses TRBV20-1 and TRBJ1-4; no definite D call. The CDR3 covers 14 residues. V was shortened by 0 bases and J by 7 bases, with 12 bases between the two germline ends. Per the germline V gene, CDR1 is DFQATT and CDR2 is SNEGSKA (reference sequence). In nucleotides, the CDR3 is TGCAGTGCTAGAGATAAGAGGGTGGGTGAAAAACTGTTTTTT. It translates to CSARDKRVGEKLFF.

A remark on this clonotype: One base away lies a much larger clone, so this may be a sequencing read error. The chain uses TRBV20-1 and TRBJ2-7; D may be TRBD1 (6 bases). V shed 5 bases and J shed 7 bases, with 12 bases lying between them. The CDR3 consists of 11 residues. CDR1 is DFQATT and CDR2 is SNEGSKA in the germline V gene (reference sequence). The CDR3: CSAQGSGEQYF. The CDR3 DNA reads TGCAGTGCTCAGGGGTCGGGGGAGCAGTACTTC.

V and J are TRBV10-3 and TRBJ2-5; no reliable D call. The end of the DNA fits TRBJ2-1 better, so the J call may be wrong. CDR3 size: 13 residues. In germline, CDR1 is ENHRY, CDR2 SYGVKD. CDR3 in amino acids: CAISDDTQETQFF. The CDR3 DNA sequence: TGTGCCATCAGTGACGACACCCAAGAGACCCAGTTCTTC.

A single count supports this clonotype. V and J are TRBV7-2 and TRBJ2-1; perhaps TRBD2 as D (7 bases). Germline CDR1 SGHTA, CDR2 FQGNSA. V gave up 5 bases and J gave up 7 bases, with 24 bases separating them. The length of the CDR3 is 17 residues. The CDR3 DNA sequence: TGTGCCAGCAGCATGGCTACGGGGGGCGAGTCGTGGAATGAGCAGTTCTTC. It encodes CASSMATGGESWNEQFF.

V usage is TRBV4-1 and J usage is TRBJ2-7; TRBD2 aligns across 7 bases. The length of the CDR3 is 18 residues. V dropped 0 bases and J dropped 2; count of bases not matched to a gene: 13. Per germline, CDR1 MGHRA and CDR2 YSYEKL. In nucleotides, the CDR3 is TGCGCCAGCAGCCAAGAATTTCGGGAGGTAGGGCCGACCTACGAGCAGTACTTC. Residues: CASSQEFREVGPTYEQYF.

V gene TRBV7-3 combines with J gene TRBJ1-5, with TRBD1 identical over 7 bases. Trimming removed 2 bases from V and 8 bases from J; junction bases left unmatched: 9. The CDR3 is made up of 15 amino acids. Germline-derived CDR1 and CDR2 are SGHTA and FQGTGA. In DNA, the CDR3 is TGTGCCAGCAGCTTAGACGGACAGGTCGCAGAGCCCCAGCATTTT. This codes for CASSLDGQVAEPQHF. Filled out from reference TRBV7-3 and TRBJ1-5, the complete variable domain reads GAGVSQTPSNKVTEKGKYVELRCDPISGHTALYWYRQSLGQGPEFLIYFQGTGAADDSGLPNDRFFAVRPEGSVSTLKIQRTERGDSAVYLCASSLDGQVAEPQHFGDGTRLSIL.

The rearrangement joins TRBV5-1 to TRBJ2-3; D not certain. V lost 0 bases to trimming and J lost 3 bases, with 14 bases between them. Per germline, CDR1 SGHRS and CDR2 YFSETQ. CDR3 length: 16 residues. CDR3 sequence: CASSLEALGGTDTQYF. The DNA for the CDR3 is TGCGCCAGCAGCTTGGAGGCGTTGGGTGGAACAGATACGCAGTATTTT.

In its sample, this clonotype was seen once. This may stem from a read error, because a much larger clone lies one nucleotide away. The rearrangement links TRBV3-1 to TRBJ2-1; maybe TRBD2 (6 bases). Per the germline V gene, CDR1 is LGHDT and CDR2 is YNNKEL (reference sequence). Deletions cut 0 bases from V and 13 bases from J, with 13 bases between. CDR3 length: 13 amino acids. CDR3 sequence (DNA): TGTGCCAGCAGCCAAGATGGGAGGACATCCCAGTTCTTC. Its translation is CASSQDGRTSQFF.

This clonotype has just a few counts. The chain carries TRBV7-2 and TRBJ2-7; 9 bases are a match to TRBD2. This CDR3 region has 17 residues. V shed 1 base and J 7 bases; nucleotides not matched to a gene: 14. Germline CDR1 SGHTA, CDR2 FQGNSA. The CDR3 DNA reads TGTGCCAGCAGCTTAGTCATTGCACTCGCGGGAGGGGGAGAGCAGTACTTC. It specifies CASSLVIALAGGGEQYF.

The gene calls are TRBV20-1 and TRBJ1-5; 8 bases are a match to TRBD1. Germline trimming cut 0 bases from V and 6 bases from J; bases unmatched to any gene: 7. The germline V gene encodes CDR1 DFQATT and CDR2 SNEGSKA (reference sequence). The CDR3 sequence is 15 residues long. The CDR3 sequence: CSARDTQGASQPQHF. The CDR3 coding sequence is TGCAGTGCTAGAGATACCCAGGGGGCAAGTCAGCCCCAGCATTTT.

This clonotype was observed many times. The CDR3 is CASSQDTDTQYF. For the CDR3, the DNA is TGTGCCAGCAGCCAAGATACAGATACGCAGTATTTT. The genes are TRBV3-1 and TRBJ2-3; D call uncertain. CDR3 length: 12 amino acids. Looked up from germline, CDR1 is LGHDT and CDR2 is YNNKEL (reference sequence). V lost 0 bases, J lost 3 bases, and 1 base lay in between.

The CDR3, as DNA: TGTGCCAGCAACACTGGGACAGGGACCAACAATGAGCAGTTCTTC. Its protein is CASNTGTGTNNEQFF. This chain uses TRBV7-9 with TRBJ2-1, with 9 bases aligning to TRBD1. The CDR3 totals 15 residues. V dropped 7 bases and J dropped 5; count of bases not matched to a gene: 9. Germline V gene data show CDR1 as SEHNR and CDR2 as FQNEAQ (reference sequence). Full variable domain (rest looked up from reference TRBV7-9 and TRBJ2-1): DTGVSQNPRHKITKRGQNVTFRCDPISEHNRLYWYRQTLGQGPEFLTYFQNEAQLEKSRLLSDRFSAERPKGSFSTLEIQRTEQGDSAMYLCASNTGTGTNNEQFFGPGTRLTVL.

CDR3 loop: CASSLASGRDHTQYF. The CDR3 DNA reads TGTGCCAGCAGCTTGGCTAGCGGGAGGGACCATACGCAGTATTTT. The chain uses TRBV7-2 and TRBJ2-3; 12 positions match TRBD2. Germline loops: CDR1 SGHTA, CDR2 FQGNSA. The V gene end was trimmed by 3 bases and the J gene end by 7 bases; junction bases not matched to a gene: 5. The CDR3 contains 15 residues.

V is TRBV10-3 and J is TRBJ2-1; TRBD2 matches 9 bases. The CDR3 length is 14 residues. CDR1 is ENHRY, CDR2 SYGVKD, per germline. Germline trimming cut 2 bases from V and 6 bases from J; bases unmatched to any gene: 2. This chain's CDR3 is CAISERREGNEQFF. CDR3 in DNA: TGTGCCATCAGTGAGAGGCGGGAGGGCAATGAGCAGTTCTTC.

This clonotype was seen more than once but under ten times. V is TRBV9 and J is TRBJ2-3; possibly TRBD1 or TRBD2 for D (6 bases each). Trimming removed 0 bases from V and 5 bases from J, with 10 bases in between. Germline CDR1 reads SGDLS; CDR2 reads YYNGEE. The CDR3 spans 14 residues. CDR3 DNA: TGTGCCAGCAGCGTAGGAGGGGGAGGAGATACGCAGTATTTT. This translates into CASSVGGGGDTQYF.

This clonotype was seen more than once but under ten times. The chain links TRBV5-1 to TRBJ2-7; a weak D match, TRBD1 (6 bases). This CDR3 spans 14 amino acids. CDR1 is SGHRS, CDR2 YFSETQ, per germline. V shed 4 bases and J shed 0 bases, with 11 bases lying between them. The CDR3 loop is CASSETGSSYEQYF. Here the CDR3 DNA reads TGCGCCAGCAGCGAGACAGGATCCTCCTACGAGCAGTACTTC. Supplemented by reference TRBV5-1 and TRBJ2-7, the full variable domain reads KAGVTQTPRYLIKTRGQQVTLSCSPISGHRSVSWYQQTPGQGLQFLFEYFSETQRNKGNFPGRFSGRQFSNSRSEMNVSTLELGDSALYLCASSETGSSYEQYFGPGTRLTVT.

CDR3 DNA: TGTGCCAGCAGCTTTCCAAATAAGCGGGGGGGGGACAATGAGCAGTTCTTC. Translating gives CASSFPNKRGGDNEQFF. The rearrangement links TRBV7-9 to TRBJ2-1; 10 bases fit TRBD2. The CDR3 covers 17 residues. Germline lookup yields CDR1 SEHNR and CDR2 FQNEAQ (reference sequence). The trim removed 3 bases at V and 5 bases at J, leaving 10 bases unmatched.

This clonotype has a handful of counts. The V gene is TRBV5-1, the J gene TRBJ2-5, with D maybe TRBD2 (7 bases). The DNA matches TRBJ2-7 better at its end, which makes the J call doubtful. Germline assignment: CDR1 SGHRS and CDR2 YFSETQ. The CDR3 is 14 residues long. CDR3 in DNA: TGCGCCAGCAGCATCTGGGGGGGCGTTTACGAGCAGTACTTC. Translating it yields CASSIWGGVYEQYF.

This chain links TRBV20-1 with TRBJ2-2; 7 nucleotides agree with TRBD2. The germline gives CDR1 DFQATT, CDR2 SNEGSKA (reference sequence). V lost 1 base to trimming and J lost 4 bases; unmatched junction nucleotides: 6. The CDR3 covers 15 residues. CDR3 in DNA: TGCAGTGCTAGAGGGACAAGACTAGCCACCGGGGAGCTGTTTTTT. Protein sequence: CSARGTRLATGELFF.

J is TRBJ1-2 and V is TRBV6-6; no clear D. Trimming shortened V by 5 bases and J by 4 bases, and 11 bases separated the two germline ends. This CDR3 is built from 13 residues. Germline V CDR1 and CDR2: MNHNY, SVGAGI (reference sequence). The CDR3 nucleotides read TGTGCCAGCAGTCCTGGACGGACCTATGGCTACACCTTC. Amino acids: CASSPGRTYGYTF.

This clonotype was seen a few times. The chain carries TRBV12-3 or TRBV12-4 and TRBJ2-3; TRBD1 matches at 9 bases. The CDR3 has 13 residues. J was trimmed by 10 bases and V by 7 bases; bases with no gene match: 9. The CDR3 loop is CASKRDRVMAQYF. The CDR3 DNA reads TGTGCCAGCAAGCGGGACAGGGTAATGGCGCAGTATTTT.